Listed below are T cell receptor beta chains from one sample, sequenced in a study of blood T cell repertoires in COVID-19. Assay used: immunoSEQ multiplex PCR; TCRdb lists only in-frame clones, some missing. The sample has 80,000 to 95,000 clones; about 75% are singletons. The specimen sequenced was peripheral blood. Source of these receptors: a woman aged 80 or over with acute or convalescent COVID-19. Both conserved end residues are part of each CDR3. The order of the fields is CDR3 protein, CDR3 DNA, clone size, V gene, J gene, D gene. D genes are given only for firm matches. Where a row states a size, it is once, few, many or the class of an expanded clone; other rows omit it.

CASSDPGTGEREAFF	TGTGCCAGTAGTGATCCCGGGACAGGCGAACGTGAAGCTTTCTTT	.	TRBV19	TRBJ1-1	TRBD1
CASRRGATNEKLFF	TGCGCCAGCCGGAGGGGTGCAACTAATGAAAAACTGTTTTTT	.	TRBV5-1	TRBJ1-4	.
CASSDRAKNIQYF	TGTGCCAGCAGCGACAGGGCCAAAAACATTCAGTACTTC	.	TRBV5-8	TRBJ2-4	.
CASSGGGPGGNYGYTF	TGTGCCAGTAGCGGCGGGGGGCCTGGTGGTAACTATGGCTACACCTTC	.	TRBV7-9	TRBJ1-2	.
CASSPTWGGAYEQYF	TGTGCCAGCAGCCCGACATGGGGGGGAGCCTACGAGCAGTACTTC	.	TRBV7-2	TRBJ2-7	TRBD2
CATMGQSLMNTEAFF	TGTGCCACTATGGGACAGAGCCTTATGAACACTGAAGCTTTCTTT	few	TRBV6-5	TRBJ1-1	TRBD1
CASSFQGDTEAFF	TGTGCCAGCAGTTTTCAGGGGGACACTGAAGCTTTCTTT	once	TRBV12-3/TRBV12-4	TRBJ1-1	TRBD1
CASSPRDRGSEAFF	TGTGCCAGCTCACCCCGGGACAGGGGGTCTGAAGCTTTCTTT	.	TRBV18	TRBJ1-1	TRBD1
CASSLGLAGGSYTTDTQYF	TGTGCCAGCAGCTTGGGTCTAGCGGGAGGGAGTTACACCACAGATACGCAGTATTTT	.	TRBV5-6	TRBJ2-3	TRBD2
CASSLGNPSGASEQFF	TGCGCCAGCAGCTTGGGGAATCCTAGCGGGGCTTCTGAGCAGTTCTTC	.	TRBV5-1	TRBJ2-1	TRBD2
CAISPGTRQGGETQYF	TGTGCCATCAGCCCCGGAACCCGACAGGGCGGAGAGACCCAGTACTTC	.	TRBV10-3	TRBJ2-5	TRBD1
CASSVDLAYEQFF	TGTGCCAGCAGCGTAGATCTAGCCTATGAGCAGTTCTTC	.	TRBV9	TRBJ2-1	.
CASSRRRWEAEAFF	TGTGCCAGCAGCCGTCGACGGTGGGAGGCTGAAGCTTTCTTT	few	TRBV5-6	TRBJ1-1	.
CASSSSSTNEKLFF	TGTGCCAGCAGTTCCTCCTCAACTAATGAAAAACTGTTTTTT	.	TRBV6-2/TRBV6-3	TRBJ1-4	.
CASSLGGGGRDTQYF	TGCGCCAGCAGCTTGGGAGGCGGGGGTCGAGATACGCAGTATTTT	.	TRBV5-1	TRBJ2-3	TRBD2
CASLGQTSGNTIYF	TGTGCCAGTCTCGGACAGACCTCTGGAAACACCATATATTTT	.	TRBV28	TRBJ1-3	.
CASSLMRGGGVHEQYF	TGTGCCAGCAGCTTAATGCGGGGGGGAGGAGTCCACGAGCAGTACTTC	.	TRBV7-3	TRBJ2-7	TRBD2
CASSTQTLSGNTIYF	TGTGCCAGTAGTACCCAGACTCTTTCTGGAAACACCATATATTTT	.	TRBV19	TRBJ1-3	.
CASSSSGLSSYEQYF	TGTGCCAGCAGTTCTAGCGGGTTGAGCTCCTACGAGCAGTACTTC	.	TRBV28	TRBJ2-7	TRBD2
CASSQTSGGASSYNEQFF	TGTGCCAGCAGTCAAACTAGCGGGGGGGCGAGCTCCTACAATGAGCAGTTCTTC	.	TRBV6-2/TRBV6-3	TRBJ2-1	TRBD2
CAWTSGADTQYF	TGTGCCTGGACCTCGGGGGCAGATACGCAGTATTTT	.	TRBV30	TRBJ2-3	.
CASSQTPSPTDTQYF	TGTGCCAGCAGCCAAACTCCTTCTCCCACAGATACGCAGTATTTT	.	TRBV14	TRBJ2-3	.
CASRGDSLYGYTF	TGTGCCAGCAGGGGGGACAGCCTCTATGGCTACACCTTC	once	TRBV6-5	TRBJ1-2	TRBD1
CASSPPRLTGSGTEAFF	TGTGCCAGCTCACCACCACGCCTAACAGGGTCCGGTACTGAAGCTTTCTTT	.	TRBV18	TRBJ1-1	.